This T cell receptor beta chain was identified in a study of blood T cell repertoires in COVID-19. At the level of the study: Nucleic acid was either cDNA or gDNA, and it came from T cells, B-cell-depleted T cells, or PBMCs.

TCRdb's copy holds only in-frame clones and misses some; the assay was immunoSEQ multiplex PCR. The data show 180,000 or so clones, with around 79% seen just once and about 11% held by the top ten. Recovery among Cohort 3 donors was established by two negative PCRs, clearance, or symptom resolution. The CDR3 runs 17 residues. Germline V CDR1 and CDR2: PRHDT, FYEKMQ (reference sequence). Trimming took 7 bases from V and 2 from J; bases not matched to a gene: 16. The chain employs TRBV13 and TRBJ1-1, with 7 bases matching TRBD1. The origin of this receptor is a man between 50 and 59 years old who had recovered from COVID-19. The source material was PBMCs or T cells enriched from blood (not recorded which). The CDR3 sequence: CASTQDRFASPNTEAFF. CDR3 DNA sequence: TGTGCCAGCACCCAGGACAGGTTTGCTTCCCCCAACACTGAAGCTTTCTTT.